This T cell receptor beta chain was retrieved from a study of identical twins (dated by TCRdb to 2016 to 2017). Describing the broader study: TCR alpha and beta repertoires from monozygotic twins, unrelated adults of various ages and cord blood were deep-sequenced to test whether fetal clonotypes persist. To rule out contamination, the twin experiments were replicated at different times with different library preparation protocols.

Points the paper makes about the study in general: Invariant T cells such as MAIT and iNKT could partly confound zero-insertion analyses, although diverse VJ usage argued against such confounding for most clonotypes. Conclusions relied on cross-sectional statistical analysis, since the same donors could not be followed over many years. Fewer insertions were carried by abundant cord blood beta clonotypes; a weaker similar trend was observed in young adult naive repertoires, while no such trend was observed in memory repertoires. Recombination models systematically underestimated out-of-frame TCR alpha sharing in monozygotic twins but agreed with sharing between unrelated individuals. Compared with coincidental sharing between unrelated individuals, an excess of low generation-probability sequences was observed among out-of-frame TCR alpha sequences shared between twins. Excess twin sharing in beta out-of-frame sequences was weaker because fewer shared sequences lowered the signal-to-noise ratio.

Comment on this clonotype: The specificity of this receptor is unknown. Base qualities are not recorded, but no much larger clone differs from it by a single base.

The library relied on 5' RACE. Sequencing instrument: Illumina HiSeq 2000. A universal primer binding site was introduced by template switching, and a unique molecular identifier was present in the final cDNA, enabling accurate counting of TCR cDNA molecules. Specific primers in the conserved constant-segment region were used to synthesize first-strand cDNA for the TCR alpha and beta chains. To control for contamination, every cDNA library was double barcoded, receiving both a SMART-Mk sample barcode and Illumina barcodes. TruSeq adapter sequences along with Illumina sample barcodes were introduced in two successive PCR steps. TCR alpha and beta cDNA libraries were sequenced on the Illumina HiSeq platform with custom primers. As for how the authors treated the data: MiGEC processed the raw reads to extract unique molecular identifiers, while MiXCR was used to determine the CDR3 positions. Recombination models were inferred per individual with the repgenHMM and IGoR tools using an EM algorithm. The analysis of shared clonotypes was done with the tcR package in R, with sharing normalized by the product of cloneset sizes. To study raw recombination without the effects of thymic and clonal selection, out-of-frame nonproductive sequences were analyzed. TCRdb trimmed the raw reads at Q25, called clones with MiXCR and kept productive beta chains. Here each entry gathers all rows of one CDR3 protein and keeps the most common genes and DNA. The V and J calls reflect TCRdb's pipeline rather than the authors' work. Present in this sample are 350,000 to 500,000 distinct CDR3 sequences, 18% of which were seen just once. The ten biggest clones cover roughly an eighth of the sample.

Every donor was a healthy Caucasian. The study also sequenced three unrelated non-twin adults: a male aged 18 to 30, a male aged 50 to 60 and a female aged 50 to 60. Miltenyi CD45RO+ enrichment and human naive T-cell isolation kits were used to isolate memory (CD45RO+) and naive T cells from PBMC. The sequence came from a middle-aged man in good health. The sample taken for sequencing was naive T cells sorted from blood. Interpreted using the paper, the cell subset or site label stands for: cells isolated with a human naive T-cell isolation kit.

The sequence in DNA is TGTGCCAGCAGCACCCCCTTGAGGACAGGGGAGGTCACCGGGGAGCTGTTTTTT. Translated, this is CASSTPLRTGEVTGELFF. Rearrangement joined TRBV11-1 to TRBJ2-2, and 9 junction bases match TRBD1. Reading from cysteine to phenylalanine, the CDR3 counts 18 amino acids. The retained sequence is limited to the CDR3, 54 bases, with the frame set at the first base. Germline trimming: 5 bases from V, 4 bases from J; junction bases outside gene matches: 14. Sequences SGHAT (CDR1) and FQDESV (CDR2) are obtained from the germline V gene (reference sequence).